This entry lists 29 T cell receptor beta chains sequenced from one sample in a study of monozygotic twins with inflammatory bowel disease. Reanalyzing the 5' RACE reads, TCRdb keeps one entry per CDR3 protein, without DNA. This listing includes 150,000 to 200,000 distinct CDR3 sequences. Sequencing input: blood. These receptors all stem from a human donor with ulcerative colitis or Crohn's disease, or a healthy co-twin of an affected twin (not recorded which).

V usage is TRBV4-2 and J usage is TRBJ2-5; TCRdb returns TRBD2, unconfirmable since there is no DNA. Germline CDR1 reads LGHNA; CDR2 reads YNFKEQ. The CDR3 length is 15 residues. The CDR3 sequence is CASSQEWAVGETQYF.

The chain employs TRBV24-1 and TRBJ2-1; the TRBD2 assignment by TCRdb is unverifiable without DNA. CDR3 length: 17 residues. CDR1 and CDR2 (germline): KGHDR, SFDVKD. The CDR3 reads CATSASVGSGSYNEHFF.

This chain uses TRBV5-4 with TRBJ1-2; TCRdb reports TRBD1, a call that lacks DNA to check it against. The CDR3 covers 15 residues. CDR1 SGHNT and CDR2 YYREEE come from the germline V gene (reference sequence). The CDR3 is CASSPWGRGNYGYTF. Combining the CDR3 with reference TRBV5-4 and TRBJ1-2 gives the whole variable domain ETGVTQSPTHLIKTRGQQVTLRCSSQSGHNTVSWYQQALGQGPQFIFQYYREEENGRGNFPPRFSGLQFPNYSSELNVNALELDDSALYLCASSPWGRGNYGYTFGSGTRLTVV.

The chain recombines TRBV10-2 with TRBJ2-1; TCRdb returns TRBD2, unconfirmable since there is no DNA. CDR3 length: 14 residues. CDR1 is WSHSY, CDR2 SAAADI, per germline. The CDR3 loop is CATLGTSASNEQFF.

The chain carries TRBV4-2 and TRBJ1-4. This CDR3 comprises 16 residues. The germline gives CDR1 LGHNA, CDR2 YNFKEQ. CDR3: CASSQAPTTINEKLFF.

The CDR3 spells CASSPGGQGREKLFF. The V gene is TRBV7-2, the J gene TRBJ1-4; TCRdb outputs TRBD1, but without DNA this stays unchecked. There are 15 residues in the CDR3. Per germline, CDR1 SGHTA and CDR2 FQGNSA.

By frequency, this clonotype is medium-sized. The chain is built from TRBV20-1 and TRBJ1-1. In germline, CDR1 is DFQATT, CDR2 SNEGSKA (reference sequence). CDR3 length: 14 residues. This CDR3 is CSASLGIGDTEAFF.

The chain joins TRBV27 to TRBJ1-5. CDR1 is MNHEY, CDR2 SMNVEV, per germline (reference sequence). The CDR3 is 17 amino acids. The CDR3 sequence: CASSVSPDLGGNQPQHF.

The chain links TRBV7-2 to TRBJ2-3; with no DNA, the TCRdb D assignment of TRBD1 cannot be verified. This CDR3 has 16 amino acids. In germline, CDR1 is SGHTA, CDR2 FQGNSA. The CDR3 is CASSLAQGLLTDTQYF.

V usage is TRBV5-1 and J usage is TRBJ2-2; TCRdb's D call of TRBD1 is untestable without DNA. The CDR3 is 14 residues long. Germline values: CDR1 SGHRS, CDR2 YFSETQ. The CDR3 spells CASSPGPAGGELFF.

The V call is TRBV28, the J call TRBJ1-6. Per germline, CDR1 MDHEN and CDR2 SYDVKM. This CDR3 comprises 13 residues. CDR3 residues: CASRGRYDSPLHF.

The chain joins TRBV13 to TRBJ1-5. CDR1 and CDR2 from the germline V gene are PRHDT and FYEKMQ (reference sequence). The CDR3 is made up of 14 amino acids. The CDR3 here is CASSLGSHRQPQHF. Full variable domain (rest looked up from reference TRBV13 and TRBJ1-5): AAGVIQSPRHLIKEKRETATLKCYPIPRHDTVYWYQQGPGQDPQFLISFYEKMQSDKGSIPDRFSAQQFSDYHSELNMSSLELGDSALYFCASSLGSHRQPQHFGDGTRLSIL.

This chain joins TRBV6-5 and TRBJ1-4; the D call from TCRdb, TRBD1, cannot be confirmed without DNA. Per germline, CDR1 MNHEY and CDR2 SVGAGI. The CDR3 length is 15 residues. The CDR3 is CASSYSGDRGEKLFF.

This rearrangement joins TRBV30 to TRBJ1-2; TCRdb indicates TRBD1, and absent DNA this call remains unverified. CDR3 length: 14 residues. The germline V gene has CDR1 GTSNPN and CDR2 SVGIG (reference sequence). The chain's CDR3 is CACPGPDSVSGYTF.

The J gene is TRBJ1-1, the V gene TRBV25-1; TCRdb lists TRBD1, though no DNA is available to test this call. The CDR3 consists of 13 residues. Germline V gene lookup returns CDR1 MGHDK and CDR2 SYGVNS. The CDR3 region is CASSGGANTEAFF.

This chain links TRBV7-9 with TRBJ2-1; TCRdb lists TRBD2, though no DNA is available to test this call. CDR1 is SEHNR, CDR2 FQNEAQ, per germline (reference sequence). This CDR3 is built from 15 residues. This CDR3 is CASSLLAGGSGEQFF. The full variable domain, its missing parts supplied by reference TRBV7-9 and TRBJ2-1, is DTGVSQNPRHKITKRGQNVTFRCDPISEHNRLYWYRQTLGQGPEFLTYFQNEAQLEKSRLLSDRFSAERPKGSFSTLEIQRTEQGDSAMYLCASSLLAGGSGEQFFGPGTRLTVL.

V gene TRBV29-1 combines with J gene TRBJ1-1; TCRdb gives TRBD1 as the D gene, but with no DNA this cannot be confirmed. There are 12 residues in the CDR3. Germline-derived CDR1 and CDR2 are SQVTM and ANQGSEA. This CDR3 is CSPDREGTEAFF.

The chain links TRBV7-8 to TRBJ2-1; TCRdb reports TRBD1, a call that lacks DNA to check it against. This CDR3 is 15 amino acids long. Per germline, CDR1 SGHVS and CDR2 FQNEAQ. CDR3 region: CASGTPGASDNEQFF. The full variable domain, its missing parts supplied by reference TRBV7-8 and TRBJ2-1, is GAGVSQSPRYKVAKRGQDVALRCDPISGHVSLFWYQQALGQGPEFLTYFQNEAQLDKSGLPSDRFFAERPEGSVSTLKIQRTQQEDSAVYLCASGTPGASDNEQFFGPGTRLTVL.

This chain uses TRBV6-5 with TRBJ1-3. The germline gives CDR1 MNHEY, CDR2 SVGAGI. This CDR3 has 15 amino acids. CDR3 region: CASSLAGVSGNTIYF.

This chain uses TRBV7-9 with TRBJ2-3; TCRdb's D call of TRBD1 is untestable without DNA. This CDR3 region has 14 residues. CDR1 and CDR2 from the germline V gene are SEHNR and FQNEAQ (reference sequence). CDR3 sequence reads: CASSGDGPQDTQYF.

V usage is TRBV12-3 or TRBV12-4 and J usage is TRBJ2-1; TCRdb's assignment of TRBD1 cannot be checked, as there is no DNA. The CDR3 sequence is 16 residues long. CDR3 sequence: CASSGGSGSSYNEQFF.

The chain carries TRBV27 and TRBJ2-1; TCRdb gives TRBD1 as the D gene, but with no DNA this cannot be confirmed. This CDR3 comprises 16 residues. CDR1 and CDR2 from the germline V gene are MNHEY and SMNVEV (reference sequence). The CDR3 loop reads CASSPLLGARNNEQFF.

The chain employs TRBV16 and TRBJ2-7; checking the TCRdb D call of TRBD1 is not possible without DNA. This CDR3 region has 17 residues. Germline CDR1 is KGHSY and CDR2 is FQNENV. The CDR3 reads CASSLGTGRPRAYEQYF.

This chain connects TRBV29-1 to TRBJ2-7. Germline CDR1 SQVTM, CDR2 ANQGSEA. CDR3 size: 13 residues. CDR3 amino acids: CSVGRQFAYEQYF.

The genes are TRBV14 and TRBJ2-1; as DNA is missing, the TRBD2 call by TCRdb cannot be tested. Germline V gene sequence: CDR1 SGHDN, CDR2 FVKESK. The CDR3 contains 16 residues. Here the CDR3 reads CASSQGLAGIYNEQFF.

The chain has TRBV30 and TRBJ1-5; without DNA, the TCRdb call of TRBD1 cannot be checked. Germline V gives CDR1 GTSNPN, CDR2 SVGIG (reference sequence). The CDR3 consists of 14 residues. CDR3 in amino acids: CAWNEDRGNQPQHF.

Here the CDR3 reads CASSLGRQGPEQFF. The V call is TRBV12-3 or TRBV12-4, the J call TRBJ2-1; TCRdb names TRBD1, which stays unverified in the absence of DNA. CDR3 length: 14 amino acids.

V is TRBV12-3 or TRBV12-4 and J is TRBJ2-7. The CDR3 runs 12 residues. This CDR3 is CASSFETYEQYF.

The J gene is TRBJ2-7, the V gene TRBV3-1; TCRdb selects TRBD1, and the lack of DNA leaves this call unchecked. The germline gives CDR1 LGHDT, CDR2 YNNKEL (reference sequence). The CDR3 extends over 15 amino acids. The CDR3 loop is CASSLIRDSSYEQYF.